This passage covers 17 T cell receptor beta chains from one sample sequenced in a study of shared clonotypes between healthy human individuals. Clones were sequenced by immunoSEQ multiplex PCR, and TCRdb holds only the in-frame ones, with some missing. Of around 640,000 clones in the sample, approximately 96% were seen once. Naive CD8 cells comprised CD45RO-negative, CCR7-positively selected cells, excluding terminally differentiated effector memory CD45RA+ cells. Sequencing was done on a sample of naive CD8+ T cells sorted from blood. The receptors were gathered from a woman in her twenties or thirties in good health.

The chain's CDR3 is CASSESPETGAPYEQYF. The DNA for the CDR3 is TGTGCCAGCAGTGAAAGCCCGGAAACAGGGGCCCCCTACGAGCAGTACTTC. V and J are TRBV2 and TRBJ2-7; TRBD1 agrees at 7 bases. Trimming at V came to 2 bases and at J to 2 bases, leaving 12 bases not matched to a gene. This CDR3 spans 17 amino acids. CDR1 and CDR2 from the germline V gene are SNHLY and FYNNEI.

The chain couples TRBV5-4 to TRBJ2-1; TRBD2 might be the D (6 bases). CDR3 length: 17 amino acids. Per germline, CDR1 SGHNT and CDR2 YYREEE (reference sequence). Trimming cost V 3 bases and J 4 bases, with 20 bases left between them. This CDR3 is CASSSGPWGRRYNEQFF. CDR3 bases: TGTGCCAGCAGCTCCGGCCCCTGGGGGAGGAGATACAATGAGCAGTTCTTC. Combining the CDR3 with reference TRBV5-4 and TRBJ2-1 gives the whole variable domain ETGVTQSPTHLIKTRGQQVTLRCSSQSGHNTVSWYQQALGQGPQFIFQYYREEENGRGNFPPRFSGLQFPNYSSELNVNALELDDSALYLCASSSGPWGRRYNEQFFGPGTRLTVL.

V and J are TRBV7-7 and TRBJ2-2; D unclear. V dropped 1 base and J dropped 0 bases, with 24 bases sitting between them. Germline V gene sequence: CDR1 SSHAT, CDR2 FNYEAQ (reference sequence). The CDR3 extends over 21 amino acids. The CDR3 coding sequence is TGTGCCAGCAGCTTAGATTCCCCCAGCTTCGGCAGCGCCCCGAACACCGGGGAGCTGTTTTTT. Its protein is CASSLDSPSFGSAPNTGELFF.

This clone was detected once. The V and J genes are TRBV28 and TRBJ1-1; D gene ambiguous. Per germline, CDR1 MDHEN and CDR2 SYDVKM. The CDR3 runs 13 residues. The V end lost 3 bases, the J end lost 6 bases, and 11 bases lay between the germline ends. The CDR3 DNA is TGTGCCAGCAGTTTGGGTATGATCCCTGAAGCTTTCTTT. Its translation: CASSLGMIPEAFF.

The chain links TRBV30 to TRBJ2-2, with D possibly TRBD2 on 6 matching bases. The V and J ends lost 4 bases and 4 bases respectively, with 16 bases between them. CDR3 size: 15 residues. Germline V CDR1 and CDR2: GTSNPN, SVGIG (reference sequence). The CDR3 DNA reads TGTGCCTGGATGGTTGGGGGGACGGGCACCGGGGAGCTGTTTTTT. Protein sequence: CAWMVGGTGTGELFF. The full variable domain, its missing parts supplied by reference TRBV30 and TRBJ2-2, is SQTIHQWPATLVQPVGSPLSLECTVEGTSNPNLYWYRQAAGRGLQLLFYSVGIGQISSEVPQNLSASRPQDRQFILSSKKLLLSDSGFYLCAWMVGGTGTGELFFGEGSRLTVL.

The chain couples TRBV28 to TRBJ1-2; no reliable D call. Germline lookup yields CDR1 MDHEN and CDR2 SYDVKM. The ends were cut back, 3 bases at V and 2 bases at J, with 4 bases in the middle. The CDR3 is 12 residues long. The CDR3 sequence: CASSFGNYGYTF. In nucleotides, the CDR3 is TGTGCCAGCAGTTTCGGAAACTATGGCTACACCTTC.

CDR3 protein: CASSDSGRAGGELFF. CDR3 in DNA: TGTGCCAGCAGTGACAGCGGGAGGGCCGGCGGGGAGCTGTTTTTT. The chain is built from TRBV2 and TRBJ2-2; TRBD2 matches 10 bases. The V gene end was trimmed by 3 bases and the J gene end by 7 bases; junction bases not matched to a gene: 5. This CDR3 is built from 15 residues. Germline CDR1 reads SNHLY; CDR2 reads FYNNEI.

J is TRBJ2-1 and V is TRBV11-2; D is uncertain. The CDR3 has 18 amino acids. V was clipped by 1 base and J by 3 bases, with 19 bases between them. CDR1 and CDR2 (germline): SGHAT, FQNNGV. This CDR3 reads CASSLGPWARKNYNEQFF. CDR3 DNA sequence: TGTGCCAGCAGCTTAGGCCCATGGGCGCGGAAAAACTACAATGAGCAGTTCTTC.

The chain recombines TRBV13 with TRBJ2-1; TRBD2 is a possible D gene (5 bases). The germline gives CDR1 PRHDT, CDR2 FYEKMQ (reference sequence). This CDR3 spans 16 amino acids. The germline V and J ends were trimmed by 4 bases and 4 bases, with 17 bases remaining between them. The CDR3 bases are TGTGCCAGCAGCTCTAACCCTGGAGGTTCGTACAATGAGCAGTTCTTC. Translation gives CASSSNPGGSYNEQFF.

The chain combines TRBV4-1 with TRBJ1-2; D might be TRBD1 (5 bases). Trimming removed 4 bases at V and 1 base at J, with 16 bases between. Per the germline V gene, CDR1 is MGHRA and CDR2 is YSYEKL. The CDR3 loop spans 16 amino acids. CDR3 coding DNA: TGCGCCAGCAGCCTAAACTTACAGGAGATTAACTATGGCTACACCTTC. Its protein product is CASSLNLQEINYGYTF.

The rearrangement joins TRBV6-5 to TRBJ2-7, with TRBD2 identical over 8 bases. The length of the CDR3 is 12 residues. CDR1 and CDR2 (germline): MNHEY, SVGAGI. Unmatched junction bases numbered 3, after V lost 7 bases and J lost 4 bases. The CDR3 loop reads CASTGGRYEQYF. The CDR3 nucleotides are TGTGCCAGCACGGGGGGGAGATACGAGCAGTACTTC.

J is TRBJ2-7 and V is TRBV7-9; TRBD1 matches at 7 bases. Looked up from germline, CDR1 is SEHNR and CDR2 is FQNEAQ (reference sequence). Losses at the gene ends were 5 bases for V and 7 bases for J; bases not matched to a gene: 5. This CDR3 contains 12 residues. The CDR3 sequence: CASSPTGIEQYF. CDR3 in DNA: TGTGCCAGCAGCCCGACAGGGATTGAGCAGTACTTC.

A note on this clone: The sample contains more than one DNA sequence encoding this CDR3. The chain recombines TRBV27 with TRBJ2-7, with TRBD2 as a possible D gene (5 bases). The germline V gene has CDR1 MNHEY and CDR2 SMNVEV (reference sequence). Trimming removed 2 bases at V and 0 bases at J, with 8 bases between. The CDR3 is 14 residues long. The CDR3 DNA reads as TGTGCCAGCAGTTTAATTGGGAGCTCCTACGAGCAGTACTTC. Encoded protein: CASSLIGSSYEQYF.

The chain recombines TRBV27 with TRBJ2-7, with a tentative D call TRBD1 (5 bases). CDR1 and CDR2 from the germline V gene are MNHEY and SMNVEV (reference sequence). The V end was cut by 10 bases, the J end by 2 bases, with 15 bases between. There are 13 residues in the CDR3. CDR3 sequence reads: CATKQDATYEQYF. As DNA, the CDR3 is TGTGCCACCAAACAGGATGCTACCTACGAGCAGTACTTC.

The chain links TRBV27 to TRBJ2-4; 10 bases agree with TRBD2. The germline CDR1 and CDR2 sequences are MNHEY and SMNVEV (reference sequence). The CDR3 spans 18 residues. V lost 9 bases and J lost 0; bases outside the gene matches: 14. In nucleotides, the CDR3 is TGTGCCAGTATTCCACGGTCTAGCGGGAGTCTAGCCAAAAACATTCAGTACTTC. Its protein product is CASIPRSSGSLAKNIQYF.

As to this clone: A junction end diverges from the germline sequence, so it may reflect a read error. V gene TRBV2 combines with J gene TRBJ2-7, with D hard to call. Germline values: CDR1 SNHLY, CDR2 FYNNEI. CDR3 length equals 13 residues. The CDR3 here is CASSFWGGLGAHF. DNA for the CDR3: TGTGCCAGCAGCTTCTGGGGTGGGTTAGGAGCGCACTTC. Variable domain in full (rest from reference TRBV2 and TRBJ2-7): EPEVTQTPSHQVTQMGQEVILRCVPISNHLYFYWYRQILGQKVEFLVSFYNNEISEKSEIFDDQFSVERPDGSNFTLKIRSTKLEDSAMYFCASSFWGGLGAHFGPGTRLTVT.

This clone was detected a few times. The chain links TRBV11-2 to TRBJ1-1, with TRBD1 matching 7 bases. This CDR3 comprises 15 residues. V trimming: 0 bases; J trimming: 7 bases; junction bases outside the gene matches: 8. The germline CDR1 and CDR2 sequences are SGHAT and FQNNGV. The CDR3 sequence is CASSLDFRGGNEAFF. The CDR3 DNA sequence: TGTGCCAGCAGCTTAGATTTCAGAGGGGGCAATGAAGCTTTCTTT.